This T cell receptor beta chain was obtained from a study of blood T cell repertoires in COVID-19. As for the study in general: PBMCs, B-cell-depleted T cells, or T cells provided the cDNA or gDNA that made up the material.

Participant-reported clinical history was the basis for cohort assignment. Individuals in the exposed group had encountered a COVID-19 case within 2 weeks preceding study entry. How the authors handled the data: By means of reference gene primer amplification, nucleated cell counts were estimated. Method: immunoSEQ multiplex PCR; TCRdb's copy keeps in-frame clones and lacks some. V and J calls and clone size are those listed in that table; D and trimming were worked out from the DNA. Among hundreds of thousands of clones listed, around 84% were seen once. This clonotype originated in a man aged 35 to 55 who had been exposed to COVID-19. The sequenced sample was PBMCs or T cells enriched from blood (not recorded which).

CDR3 nucleotides: TGTGCCAGCAGTTACCGCCAGGGCATTCAGCCCCAGCATTTT. Translating gives CASSYRQGIQPQHF. This sequence joins TRBV6-5 and TRBJ1-5, with D perhaps TRBD1 (5 bases). Germline V lookup: CDR1 MNHEY, CDR2 SVGAGI. V lost 2 bases and J lost 6, with 11 bases in between. The CDR3 contains 14 residues.